The T cell receptor beta chain under discussion was sequenced for a study of prognosis after radiotherapy for stage I lung cancer. There are many counts of this clonotype. Its target is unknown. Two rounds of multiplex PCR amplified TCR beta CDR3 from genomic DNA. The authors ran first-round PCR with primers specific to each TRBV and TRBJ gene. Universal primers featured in the second PCR round. TCRdb passed the multiplex PCR reads through MiXCR, listing each CDR3 protein once. The sample records approximately 41,000 distinct CDR3 sequences, around 22% being singletons. Study outcomes and limitations: Patients with and without metastases reportedly differed in TRBV and TRBJ gene usage frequencies.

Trimming cost V 10 bases and J 5 bases, with 19 bases left between them. CDR3 length equals 14 residues. This chain connects TRBV12-3 or TRBV12-4 to TRBJ2-3, with D maybe TRBD1 (7 bases). Here the sequenced sample was PBMCs, taken before or after stereotactic body radiation therapy (not recorded which). This sequence originates from a donor of 50 years or more with non-small cell lung cancer. CDR3 loop: CAIPKVQGGDTQYF. CDR3 bases: TGTGCCATCCCAAAGGTCCAGGGGGGAGATACGCAGTATTTT.